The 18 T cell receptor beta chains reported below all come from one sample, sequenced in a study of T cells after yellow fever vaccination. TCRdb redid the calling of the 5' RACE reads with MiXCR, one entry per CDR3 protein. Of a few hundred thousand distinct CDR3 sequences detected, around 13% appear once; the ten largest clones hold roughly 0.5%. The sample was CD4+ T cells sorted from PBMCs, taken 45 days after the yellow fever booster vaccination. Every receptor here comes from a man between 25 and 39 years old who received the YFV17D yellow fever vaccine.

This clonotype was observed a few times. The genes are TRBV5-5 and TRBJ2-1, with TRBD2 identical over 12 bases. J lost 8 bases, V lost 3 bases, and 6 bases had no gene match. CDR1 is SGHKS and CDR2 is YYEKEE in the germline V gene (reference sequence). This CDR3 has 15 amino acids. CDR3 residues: CASSSGLAGSDEQFF. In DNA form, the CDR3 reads TGTGCCAGCAGCTCGGGACTAGCGGGTTCCGATGAGCAGTTCTTC.

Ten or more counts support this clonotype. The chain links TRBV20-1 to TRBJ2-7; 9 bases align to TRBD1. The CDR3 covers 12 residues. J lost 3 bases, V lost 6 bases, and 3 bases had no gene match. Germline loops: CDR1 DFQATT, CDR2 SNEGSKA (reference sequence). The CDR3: CSAGQGIYEQYF. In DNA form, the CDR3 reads TGCAGTGCAGGACAGGGGATCTACGAGCAGTACTTC.

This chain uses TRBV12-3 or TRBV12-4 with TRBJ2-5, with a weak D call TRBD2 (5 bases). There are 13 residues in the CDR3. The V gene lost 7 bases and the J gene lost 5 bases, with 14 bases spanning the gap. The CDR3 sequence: CASMTGIAETQYF. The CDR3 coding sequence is TGTGCCAGCATGACCGGGATAGCTGAGACCCAGTACTTC.

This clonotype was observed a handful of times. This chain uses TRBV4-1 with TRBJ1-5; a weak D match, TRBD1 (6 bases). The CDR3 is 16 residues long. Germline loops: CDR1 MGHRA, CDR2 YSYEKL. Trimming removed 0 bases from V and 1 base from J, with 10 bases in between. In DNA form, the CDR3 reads TGCGCCAGCAGCCAAGACAACAGGGAAAGCAATCAGCCCCAGCATTTT. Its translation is CASSQDNRESNQPQHF.

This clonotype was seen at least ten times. CDR3 coding DNA: TGCAGTGCCACAGACGGGGACCTTCCCCAGCATTTT. This translates into CSATDGDLPQHF. This chain connects TRBV20-1 to TRBJ1-5, with a weak D call TRBD1 (5 bases). Per germline, CDR1 DFQATT and CDR2 SNEGSKA (reference sequence). This CDR3 is built from 12 residues. Deletions cut 6 bases from V and 10 bases from J, with 16 bases between.

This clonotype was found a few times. The DNA for the CDR3 is TGTGCCAGCTCAACCCAACGACTAGCGGGAGAGGGAGAGACCCAGTACTTC. This sequence encodes CASSTQRLAGEGETQYF. The chain recombines TRBV18 with TRBJ2-5, with TRBD2 matching 12 bases. The CDR3 contains 17 residues. Germline V CDR1 and CDR2: KGHSH, LQKENI. V lost 5 bases, J lost 4 bases, and 11 bases stayed unmatched.

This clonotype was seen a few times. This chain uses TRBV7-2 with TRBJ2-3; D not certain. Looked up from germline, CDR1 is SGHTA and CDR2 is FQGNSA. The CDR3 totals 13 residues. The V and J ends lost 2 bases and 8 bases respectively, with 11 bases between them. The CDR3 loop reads CASSLLQAITQYF. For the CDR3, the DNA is TGTGCCAGCAGCTTACTCCAAGCGATTACGCAGTATTTT.

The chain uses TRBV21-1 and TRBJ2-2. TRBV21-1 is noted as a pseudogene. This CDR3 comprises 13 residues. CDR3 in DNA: TGTGCCAGCATCACGTCGGGGACCGGGGAGCTGTTTTTT. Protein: CASITSGTGELFF.

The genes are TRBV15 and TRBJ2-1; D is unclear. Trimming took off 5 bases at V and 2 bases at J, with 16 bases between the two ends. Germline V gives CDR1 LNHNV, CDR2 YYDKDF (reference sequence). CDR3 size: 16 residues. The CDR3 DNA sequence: TGTGCCACCAGCGCCCGACGCCCTGGGGCCTACAATGAGCAGTTCTTC. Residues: CATSARRPGAYNEQFF. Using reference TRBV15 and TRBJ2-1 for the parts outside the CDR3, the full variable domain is DAMVIQNPRYQVTQFGKPVTLSCSQTLNHNVMYWYQQKSSQAPKLLFHYYDKDFNNEADTPDNFQSRRPNTSFCFLDIRSPGLGDTAMYLCATSARRPGAYNEQFFGPGTRLTVL.

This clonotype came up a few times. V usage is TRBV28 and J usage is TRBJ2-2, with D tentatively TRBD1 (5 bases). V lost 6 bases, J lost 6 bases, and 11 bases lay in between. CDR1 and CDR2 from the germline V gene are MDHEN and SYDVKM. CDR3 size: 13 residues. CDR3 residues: CASSIRVPGELFF. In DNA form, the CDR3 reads TGTGCCAGCAGCATCAGGGTCCCCGGGGAGCTGTTTTTT. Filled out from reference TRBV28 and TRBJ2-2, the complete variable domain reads DVKVTQSSRYLVKRTGEKVFLECVQDMDHENMFWYRQDPGLGLRLIYFSYDVKMKEKGDIPEGYSVSREKKERFSLILESASTNQTSMYLCASSIRVPGELFFGEGSRLTVL.

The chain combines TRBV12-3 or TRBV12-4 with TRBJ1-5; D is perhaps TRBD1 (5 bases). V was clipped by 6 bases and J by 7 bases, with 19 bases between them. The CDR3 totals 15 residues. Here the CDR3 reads CASSPRTGADQPQHF. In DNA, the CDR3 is TGTGCCAGCAGCCCTCGGACTGGGGCAGACCAGCCCCAGCATTTT.

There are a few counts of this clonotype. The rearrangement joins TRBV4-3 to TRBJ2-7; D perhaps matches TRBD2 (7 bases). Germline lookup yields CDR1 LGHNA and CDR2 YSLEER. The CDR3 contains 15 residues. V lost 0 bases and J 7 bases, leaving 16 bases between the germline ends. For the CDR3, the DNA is TGCGCCAGCAGCCAAGACCCTCTGGGGGGGCGGGAGCAGTACTTC. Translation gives CASSQDPLGGREQYF.

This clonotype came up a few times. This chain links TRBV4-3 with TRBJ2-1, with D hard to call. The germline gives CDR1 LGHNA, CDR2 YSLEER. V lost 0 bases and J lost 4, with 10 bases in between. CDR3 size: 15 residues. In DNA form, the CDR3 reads TGCGCCAGCAGCCAAGAGGTGGGTCTTTACAATGAGCAGTTCTTC. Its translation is CASSQEVGLYNEQFF.

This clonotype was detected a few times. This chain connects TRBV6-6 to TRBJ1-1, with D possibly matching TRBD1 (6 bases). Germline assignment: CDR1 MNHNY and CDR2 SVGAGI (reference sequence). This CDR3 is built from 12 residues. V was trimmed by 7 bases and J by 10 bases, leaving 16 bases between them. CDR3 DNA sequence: TGTGCCAGCAACCCAGGGGCGCAGGGAGCTTTCTTT. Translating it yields CASNPGAQGAFF.

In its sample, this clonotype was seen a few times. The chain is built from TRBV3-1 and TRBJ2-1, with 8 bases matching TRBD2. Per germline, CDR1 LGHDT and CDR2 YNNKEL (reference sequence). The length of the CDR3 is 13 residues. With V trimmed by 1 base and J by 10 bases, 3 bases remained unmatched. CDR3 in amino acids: CASSQAGLEEQFF. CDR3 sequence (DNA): TGTGCCAGCAGCCAAGCGGGACTAGAAGAGCAGTTCTTC.

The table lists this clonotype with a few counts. The CDR3 loop reads CAITPGRQETQYF. The CDR3 coding sequence is TGTGCCATCACCCCAGGGAGGCAAGAGACCCAGTACTTC. The V and J genes are TRBV10-3 and TRBJ2-5, with TRBD2 as a possible D gene (6 bases). There are 13 residues in the CDR3. From germline, CDR1 is ENHRY and CDR2 SYGVKD. V lost 7 bases, J lost 2 bases, and 11 bases lay in between.

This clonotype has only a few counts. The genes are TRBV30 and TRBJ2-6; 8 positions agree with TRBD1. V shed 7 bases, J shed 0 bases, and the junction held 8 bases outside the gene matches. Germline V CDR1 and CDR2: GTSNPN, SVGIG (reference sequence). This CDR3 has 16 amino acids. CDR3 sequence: CALATGVHSGANVLTF. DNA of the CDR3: TGTGCCTTGGCGACAGGGGTCCACTCTGGGGCCAACGTCCTGACTTTC.

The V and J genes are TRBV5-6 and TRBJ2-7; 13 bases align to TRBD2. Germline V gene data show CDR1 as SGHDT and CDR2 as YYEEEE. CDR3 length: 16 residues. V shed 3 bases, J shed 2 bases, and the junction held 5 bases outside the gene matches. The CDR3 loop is CASSYRTSGGTYEQYF. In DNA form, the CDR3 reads TGTGCCAGCAGCTACCGGACTAGCGGGGGTACCTACGAGCAGTACTTC.